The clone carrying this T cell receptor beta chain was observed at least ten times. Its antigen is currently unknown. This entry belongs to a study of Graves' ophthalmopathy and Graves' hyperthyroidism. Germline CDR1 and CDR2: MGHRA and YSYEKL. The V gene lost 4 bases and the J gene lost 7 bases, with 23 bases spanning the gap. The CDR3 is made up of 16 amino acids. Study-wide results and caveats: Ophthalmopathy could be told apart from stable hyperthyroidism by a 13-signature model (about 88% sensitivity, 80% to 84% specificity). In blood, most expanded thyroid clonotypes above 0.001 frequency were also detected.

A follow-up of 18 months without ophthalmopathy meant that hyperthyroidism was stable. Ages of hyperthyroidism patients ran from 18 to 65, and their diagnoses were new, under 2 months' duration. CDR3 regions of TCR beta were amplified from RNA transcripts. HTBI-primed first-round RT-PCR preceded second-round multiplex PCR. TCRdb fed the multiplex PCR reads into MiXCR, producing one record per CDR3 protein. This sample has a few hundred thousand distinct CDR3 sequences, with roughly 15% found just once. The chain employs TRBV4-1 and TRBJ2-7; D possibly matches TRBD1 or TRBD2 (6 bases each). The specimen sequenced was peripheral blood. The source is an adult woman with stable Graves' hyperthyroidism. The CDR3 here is CASSPRDEMGAGEQYF. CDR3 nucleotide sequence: TGCGCCAGCAGCCCGCGGGACGAAATGGGGGCGGGGGAGCAGTACTTC.